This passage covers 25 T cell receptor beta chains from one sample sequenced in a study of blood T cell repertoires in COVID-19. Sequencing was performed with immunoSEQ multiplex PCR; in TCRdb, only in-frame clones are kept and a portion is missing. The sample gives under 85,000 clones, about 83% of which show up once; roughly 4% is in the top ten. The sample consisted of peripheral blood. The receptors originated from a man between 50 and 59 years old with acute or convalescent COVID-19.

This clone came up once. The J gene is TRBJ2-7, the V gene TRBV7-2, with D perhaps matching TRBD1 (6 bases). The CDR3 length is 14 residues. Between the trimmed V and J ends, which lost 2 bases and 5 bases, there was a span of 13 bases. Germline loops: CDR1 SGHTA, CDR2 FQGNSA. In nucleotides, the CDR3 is TGTGCCAGCAGCTTAACGGACAGCCTCCACGAGCAGTACTTC. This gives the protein CASSLTDSLHEQYF.

CDR3 in amino acids: CSVMDIHEQYF. The CDR3 coding sequence is TGCAGCGTCATGGACATTCACGAGCAGTACTTC. The gene calls are TRBV29-1 and TRBJ2-7, with D perhaps matching TRBD1 (5 bases). Germline V lookup: CDR1 SQVTM, CDR2 ANQGSEA. V lost 6 bases to trimming and J lost 5 bases, with 11 bases between them. CDR3 length equals 11 residues.

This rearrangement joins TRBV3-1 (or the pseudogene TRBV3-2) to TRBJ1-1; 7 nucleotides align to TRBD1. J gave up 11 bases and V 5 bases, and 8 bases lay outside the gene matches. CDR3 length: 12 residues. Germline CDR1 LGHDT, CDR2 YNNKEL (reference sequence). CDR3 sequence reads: CASSATGVRAFF. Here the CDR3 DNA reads TGTGCCAGCAGCGCTACAGGGGTAAGGGCTTTCTTT.

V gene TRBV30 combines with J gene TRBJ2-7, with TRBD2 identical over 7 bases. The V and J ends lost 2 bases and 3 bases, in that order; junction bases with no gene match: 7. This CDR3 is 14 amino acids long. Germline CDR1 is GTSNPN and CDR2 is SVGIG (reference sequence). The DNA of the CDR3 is TGTGCCTGGAGTCACGGGGGGAACCGCTACGAGCAGTACTTC. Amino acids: CAWSHGGNRYEQYF.

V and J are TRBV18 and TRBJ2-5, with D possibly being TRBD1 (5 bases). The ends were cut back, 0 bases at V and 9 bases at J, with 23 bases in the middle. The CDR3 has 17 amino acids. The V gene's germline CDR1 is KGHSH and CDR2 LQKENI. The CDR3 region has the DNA TGTGCCAGCTCACCACCTTTCCAGGGCCCGTCTCTGCCGGCCCAGTACTTC. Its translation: CASSPPFQGPSLPAQYF. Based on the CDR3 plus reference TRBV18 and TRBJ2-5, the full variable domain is NAGVMQNPRHLVRRRGQEARLRCSPMKGHSHVYWYRQLPEEGLKFMVYLQKENIIDESGMPKERFSAEFPKEGPSILRIQQVVRGDSAAYFCASSPPFQGPSLPAQYFGPGTRLLVL.

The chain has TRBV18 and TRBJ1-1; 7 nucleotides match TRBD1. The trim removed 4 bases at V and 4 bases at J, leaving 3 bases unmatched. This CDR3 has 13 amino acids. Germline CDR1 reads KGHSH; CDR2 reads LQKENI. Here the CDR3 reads CASSRQGVTEAFF. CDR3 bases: TGTGCCAGCTCACGGCAGGGGGTCACTGAAGCTTTCTTT. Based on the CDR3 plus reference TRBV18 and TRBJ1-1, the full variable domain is NAGVMQNPRHLVRRRGQEARLRCSPMKGHSHVYWYRQLPEEGLKFMVYLQKENIIDESGMPKERFSAEFPKEGPSILRIQQVVRGDSAAYFCASSRQGVTEAFFGQGTRLTVV.

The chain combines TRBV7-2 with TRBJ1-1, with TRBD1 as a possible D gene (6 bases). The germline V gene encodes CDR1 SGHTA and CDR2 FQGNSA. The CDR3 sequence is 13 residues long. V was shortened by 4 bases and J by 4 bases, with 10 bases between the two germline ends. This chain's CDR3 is CASSSQGPTEAFF. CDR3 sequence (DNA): TGTGCCAGCAGCTCGCAGGGGCCCACTGAAGCTTTCTTT.

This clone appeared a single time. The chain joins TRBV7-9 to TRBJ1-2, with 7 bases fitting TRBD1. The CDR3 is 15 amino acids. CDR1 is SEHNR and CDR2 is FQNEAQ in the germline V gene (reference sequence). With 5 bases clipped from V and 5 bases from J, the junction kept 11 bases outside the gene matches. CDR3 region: CASSLAMTGPYGYTF. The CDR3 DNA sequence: TGTGCCAGCAGCCTCGCGATGACAGGGCCATATGGCTACACCTTC. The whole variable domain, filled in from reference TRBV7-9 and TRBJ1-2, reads DTGVSQNPRHKITKRGQNVTFRCDPISEHNRLYWYRQTLGQGPEFLTYFQNEAQLEKSRLLSDRFSAERPKGSFSTLEIQRTEQGDSAMYLCASSLAMTGPYGYTFGSGTRLTVV.

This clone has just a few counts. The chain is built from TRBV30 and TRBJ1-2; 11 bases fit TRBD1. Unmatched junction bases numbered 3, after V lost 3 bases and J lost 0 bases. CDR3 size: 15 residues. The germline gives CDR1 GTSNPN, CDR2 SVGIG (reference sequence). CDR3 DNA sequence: TGTGCCTGGAGGGACAGGGGGCAATCTAACTATGGCTACACCTTC. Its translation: CAWRDRGQSNYGYTF. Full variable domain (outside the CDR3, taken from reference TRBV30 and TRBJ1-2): SQTIHQWPATLVQPVGSPLSLECTVEGTSNPNLYWYRQAAGRGLQLLFYSVGIGQISSEVPQNLSASRPQDRQFILSSKKLLLSDSGFYLCAWRDRGQSNYGYTFGSGTRLTVV.

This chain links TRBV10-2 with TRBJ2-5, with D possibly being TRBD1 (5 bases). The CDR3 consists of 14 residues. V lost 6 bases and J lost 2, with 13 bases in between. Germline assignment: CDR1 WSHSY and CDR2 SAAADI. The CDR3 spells CASRHQGVQETQYF. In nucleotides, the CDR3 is TGCGCCAGCAGGCACCAAGGGGTTCAAGAGACCCAGTACTTC.

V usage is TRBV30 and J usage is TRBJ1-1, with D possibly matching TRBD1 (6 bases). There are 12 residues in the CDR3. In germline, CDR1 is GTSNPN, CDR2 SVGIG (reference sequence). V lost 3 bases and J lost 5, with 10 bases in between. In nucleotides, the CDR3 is TGTGCCTGGAGACTAACAGGGACTGAAGCTTTCTTT. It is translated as CAWRLTGTEAFF.

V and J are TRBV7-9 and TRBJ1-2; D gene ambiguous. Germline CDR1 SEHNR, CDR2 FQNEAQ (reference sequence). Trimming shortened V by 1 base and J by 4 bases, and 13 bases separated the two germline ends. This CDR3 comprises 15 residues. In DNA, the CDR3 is TGTGCCAGCAGCTTAGGAGAGGGTACCGTCTATGGCTACACCTTC. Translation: CASSLGEGTVYGYTF.

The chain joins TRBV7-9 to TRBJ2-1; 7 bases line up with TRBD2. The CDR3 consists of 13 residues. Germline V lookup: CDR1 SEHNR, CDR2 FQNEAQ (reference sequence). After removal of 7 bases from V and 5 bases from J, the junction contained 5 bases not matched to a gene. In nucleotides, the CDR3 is TGTGCCAGCAAACAACTAGCGAACAATGAGCAGTTCTTC. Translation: CASKQLANNEQFF.

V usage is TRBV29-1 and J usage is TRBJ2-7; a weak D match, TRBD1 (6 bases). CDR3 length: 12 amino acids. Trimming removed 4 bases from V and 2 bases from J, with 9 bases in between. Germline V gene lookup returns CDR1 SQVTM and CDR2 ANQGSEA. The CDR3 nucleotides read TGCAGCGTTGTGGACAGAGCCTACGAGCAGTACTTC. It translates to CSVVDRAYEQYF.

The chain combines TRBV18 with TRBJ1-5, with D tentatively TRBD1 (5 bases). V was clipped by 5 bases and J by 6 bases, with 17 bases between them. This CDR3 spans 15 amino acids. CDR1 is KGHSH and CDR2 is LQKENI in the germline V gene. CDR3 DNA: TGTGCCAGCTCAGAACAGGCCACCCCGGGTCAGCCCCAGCATTTT. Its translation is CASSEQATPGQPQHF. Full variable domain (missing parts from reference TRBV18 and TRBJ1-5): NAGVMQNPRHLVRRRGQEARLRCSPMKGHSHVYWYRQLPEEGLKFMVYLQKENIIDESGMPKERFSAEFPKEGPSILRIQQVVRGDSAAYFCASSEQATPGQPQHFGDGTRLSIL.

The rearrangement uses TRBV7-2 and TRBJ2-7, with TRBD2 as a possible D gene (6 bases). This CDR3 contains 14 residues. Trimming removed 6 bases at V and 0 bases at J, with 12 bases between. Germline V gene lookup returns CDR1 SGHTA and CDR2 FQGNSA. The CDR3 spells CASSPSEASYEQYF. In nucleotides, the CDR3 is TGTGCCAGCAGTCCTAGCGAAGCCTCCTACGAGCAGTACTTC.

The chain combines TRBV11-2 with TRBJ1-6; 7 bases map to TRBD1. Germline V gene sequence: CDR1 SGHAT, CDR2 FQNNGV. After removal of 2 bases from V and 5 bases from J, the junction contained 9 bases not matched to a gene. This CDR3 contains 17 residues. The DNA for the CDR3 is TGTGCCAGCAGCTTACGCGGAGGACAGGCTAATAATTCACCCCTCCACTTT. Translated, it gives CASSLRGGQANNSPLHF.

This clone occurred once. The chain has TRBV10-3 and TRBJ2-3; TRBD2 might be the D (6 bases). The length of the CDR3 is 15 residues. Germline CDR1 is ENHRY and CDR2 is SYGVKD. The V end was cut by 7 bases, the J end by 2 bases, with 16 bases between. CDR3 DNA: TGTGCCATCACGGATGGGAGGCCTAACACAGATACGCAGTATTTT. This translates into CAITDGRPNTDTQYF.

CDR3 nucleotides: TGTGCCAGCAGCACCCGAGGACAGGGGGCTAATGAAAAACTGTTTTTT. This translates into CASSTRGQGANEKLFF. The chain uses TRBV21-1 and TRBJ1-4; whether TRBD1, the table's D call, matches the DNA was not checked. TRBV21-1 is a known pseudogene. This CDR3 comprises 16 residues.

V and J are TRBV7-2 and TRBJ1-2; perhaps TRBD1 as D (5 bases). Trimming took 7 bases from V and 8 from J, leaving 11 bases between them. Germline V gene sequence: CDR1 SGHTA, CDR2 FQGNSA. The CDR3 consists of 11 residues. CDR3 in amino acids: CASMEGRGYTF. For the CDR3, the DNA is TGTGCCAGCATGGAGGGGAGGGGCTACACCTTC.

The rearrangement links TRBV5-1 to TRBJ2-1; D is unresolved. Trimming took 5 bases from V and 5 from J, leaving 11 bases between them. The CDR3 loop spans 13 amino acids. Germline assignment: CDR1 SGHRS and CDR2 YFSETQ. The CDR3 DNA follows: TGCGCCAGCAGTGAGCCTCCAAACAATGAGCAGTTCTTC. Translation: CASSEPPNNEQFF.

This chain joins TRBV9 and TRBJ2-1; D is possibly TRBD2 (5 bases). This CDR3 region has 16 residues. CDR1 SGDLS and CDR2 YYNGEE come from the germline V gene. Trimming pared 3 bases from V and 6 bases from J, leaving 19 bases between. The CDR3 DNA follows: TGTGCCAGCAGCGCACCTCCCGCGGGCCATCCCAATGAGCAGTTCTTC. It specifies CASSAPPAGHPNEQFF.

CDR3 amino acids: CASSVLSLSTDTQYF. In DNA, the CDR3 is TGTGCCAGCAGCGTACTAAGTTTGAGCACAGATACGCAGTATTTT. The V and J genes are TRBV9 and TRBJ2-3; D is uncertain. Germline CDR1 is SGDLS and CDR2 is YYNGEE. The germline V and J ends were trimmed by 1 base and 0 bases, with 9 bases remaining between them. The CDR3 sequence is 15 residues long.

The CDR3, as DNA: TGCGCCAGCAGCCCTCTGGACAGGGAGAACACTGAAGCTTTCTTT. As protein: CASSPLDRENTEAFF. This chain uses TRBV5-1 with TRBJ1-1, with 8 bases lining up with TRBD1. With 4 bases clipped from V and 1 base from J, the junction kept 6 bases outside the gene matches. The CDR3 runs 15 residues. Per the germline V gene, CDR1 is SGHRS and CDR2 is YFSETQ.

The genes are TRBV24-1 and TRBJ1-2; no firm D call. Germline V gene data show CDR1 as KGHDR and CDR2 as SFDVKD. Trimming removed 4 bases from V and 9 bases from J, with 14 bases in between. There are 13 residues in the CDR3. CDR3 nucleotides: TGTGCCACCAGTGACCGGGATACTTATAGCTACACCTTC. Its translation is CATSDRDTYSYTF.